Listed below are T cell receptor beta chains from one sample, sequenced in a study of beta chain features in type 1 diabetes. Using immunoSEQ multiplex PCR, the repertoire was profiled, and TCRdb retains in-frame clones only, with some absent. The sample carries roughly 350,000 clones, 8.5% to 10% recorded once. Material for sequencing was central memory CD4+ T cells from blood. The source is a man between 25 and 39 years old with type 1 diabetes. The CDR3 runs from the conserved cysteine through the conserved F or W. The D gene is left open where the match is weak. Part of the rows lack a size; the others show once, few, many or a class for expanded clones.

j_call clone_size d_call v_call cdr3_nt cdr3_aa
TRBJ1-3 many TRBD1 TRBV6-6 TGTGCCAGCAGACCAACAGGGGACTCTGGAAACACCATATATTTT CASRPTGDSGNTIYF
TRBJ1-2 few TRBD1 TRBV6-5 TGTGCCATCACTGGCGGGACAGGCGACTATGGCTACACCTTC CAITGGTGDYGYTF
TRBJ1-2 few NA TRBV12-5 TGTGCTAGTACGGCCGATTCTAACTATGGCTACACCTTC CASTADSNYGYTF
TRBJ2-5 few NA TRBV5-1 TGCGCCAGCAGCTTAACCCTGGAGACCCAGTACTTC CASSLTLETQYF
TRBJ2-7 NA NA TRBV18 TGTGCCAGCTCACGAGGCGGAGGGGAGGACGAGCAGTACTTC CASSRGGGEDEQYF
TRBJ1-5 few TRBD1 TRBV6-1 TGTGCCAGCAGTGCGGGACAGGTAGCCCCTCAGCCCCAGCATTTT CASSAGQVAPQPQHF
TRBJ1-4 NA NA TRBV28 TGTGCCAGCAGTCCCCGGGGGGTGGGTAATGAAAAACTGTTTTTT CASSPRGVGNEKLFF
TRBJ2-7 NA TRBD2 TRBV28 TGTGCCAGCAGTTCTCCCGGGACTAGCGGGAACGAGCAGTACTTC CASSSPGTSGNEQYF
TRBJ2-5 few NA TRBV10-3 TGTGCCAGCAGTTCCGAGGAAATGAGTCGGGAGACCCAGTACTTC CASSSEEMSRETQYF
TRBJ2-7 few NA TRBV6-6 TGTGCCAGCAGTTACTCGTCGGTAGGCTCCTACGAGCAGTACTTC CASSYSSVGSYEQYF
TRBJ2-2 few TRBD1 TRBV7-2 TGTGACTTCGAAGACAGGGGGTGTACCGGGGAGCTGTTTTTT CDFEDRGCTGELFF
TRBJ2-7 few TRBD2 TRBV4-2 TGTGCCAGCAGCCAAGTGGCTAGCGGCGCCTACGAGCAGTACTTC CASSQVASGAYEQYF
TRBJ1-6 NA NA TRBV30 TGTGCCTGGCGGTCTGGGAATTCACCCCTCCACTTT CAWRSGNSPLHF
TRBJ1-2 few TRBD1 TRBV5-4 TGTGCCAGCAGCCGGGACAGGGGAATTGACTATGGCTACACCTTC CASSRDRGIDYGYTF
TRBJ1-1 NA NA TRBV2 TGTGCCAGCAGTGGGGACTTGAACACTGAAGCTTTCTTT CASSGDLNTEAFF
TRBJ2-7 NA NA TRBV11-2 TGTGCCAGCAGCCTCCAGGGGATTGGGTACGAGCAGTACTTC CASSLQGIGYEQYF
TRBJ1-2 NA NA TRBV5-4 TGTGCCAGCAGCTTGGGCAGAGTCTATGGCTACACCTTC CASSLGRVYGYTF
TRBJ2-1 few NA TRBV6-5 TGTGCCAGCAGTTACTCCTCGGACTATCGCAATGAGCAGTTCTTC CASSYSSDYRNEQFF
TRBJ1-2 NA NA TRBV19 TGTGCCAGTAGTAATGGGCCATTTGGCTACACCTTC CASSNGPFGYTF
TRBJ1-5 few NA TRBV19 TGTGCCAGTAGTATAGTGGGGGTTGCAAAGCCCCAGCATTTT CASSIVGVAKPQHF
TRBJ2-2 NA TRBD2 TRBV7-6 TGTGCCAGCCGGCTAGCGGCGAACACCGGGGAGCTGTTTTTT CASRLAANTGELFF
TRBJ2-3 many TRBD1 TRBV5-1 TGCGCCAGCAGCTTGGACGGGACAGGGGGCCCAGATACGCAGTATTTT CASSLDGTGGPDTQYF
TRBJ1-3 NA NA TRBV5-1 TGCGCCAGCAGCTTCAAACCCGGGGATGGAAACACCATATATTTT CASSFKPGDGNTIYF
TRBJ2-5 few NA TRBV2 TGTGCCAGCAAAGGGGACGCCTCCCCCTCAGAGACCCAGTACTTC CASKGDASPSETQYF
TRBJ2-1 few TRBD2 TRBV6-5 TGTGCCAGCACTCTAGCGGGAGGGCAGGATGAGCAGTTCTTC CASTLAGGQDEQFF
TRBJ2-3 NA NA TRBV6-6 TGTGCCAGTCAAAAGGAGGGAGATACGCAGTATTTT CASQKEGDTQYF
TRBJ2-7 once NA TRBV6-6 TGTGCCAGCACTCACCACGGAGAGGGGGGATACGAGCAGTACTTC CASTHHGEGGYEQYF
TRBJ2-7 many NA TRBV18 TGTGCCAGCTCACCACCGGCTGGATCCTACGAGCAGTACTTC CASSPPAGSYEQYF
TRBJ2-1 NA NA TRBV29-1 TGCAGCGTCGCTACTTTGGGCGGGAATGAGCAGTTCTTC CSVATLGGNEQFF
TRBJ1-2 few TRBD1 TRBV6-1 TGTGCCAGCTCTATTCCGGGACAGGGGAACGGCTACACCTTC CASSIPGQGNGYTF
TRBJ1-1 NA NA TRBV7-3 TGTGCCAGCAGCTTCGGGGGTAAGGTCACTGAAGCTTTCTTT CASSFGGKVTEAFF
TRBJ2-1 NA TRBD2 TRBV6-6 TGTGCCAGCAGCTGGACTAGCGGGGCCTCTGAGCAGTTCTTC CASSWTSGASEQFF
TRBJ2-3 NA TRBD1 TRBV6-1 TGTGCCAGCCGGGACAGGGAACCAGATACGCAGTATTTT CASRDREPDTQYF
TRBJ2-2 few NA TRBV4-2 TGTGCCAGCAGCCCTGACGTGGGCGGTAACACCGGGGAGCTGTTTTTT CASSPDVGGNTGELFF
TRBJ2-7 NA NA TRBV7-9 TGTGCCAGCAGCCGCGCCTCCTACGAGCAGTACTTC CASSRASYEQYF
TRBJ2-1 NA TRBD2 TRBV6-1 TGTGCCATCAGTGAGGGGAGCGGGAGGACCGGTTACAATGAGCAGTTCTTC CAISEGSGRTGYNEQFF
TRBJ2-3 NA NA TRBV11-2 TGTGCCAGCAGCATAATTCAGGGGAGCACAGATACGCAGTATTTT CASSIIQGSTDTQYF
TRBJ2-7 NA NA TRBV2 TGTGCCAGCAGTGAAAGGGACTTGGAGACTTACGAGCAGTACTTC CASSERDLETYEQYF
TRBJ2-7 few NA TRBV6-5 TGTGCCAGCAGCCAGCAGGCGGATACCTACGAGCAGTACTTC CASSQQADTYEQYF
TRBJ1-5 few NA TRBV13 TGTGCCAGCAGCTTCAGAGGGGCAGAGCAGCCCCAGCATTTT CASSFRGAEQPQHF
TRBJ2-7 few NA TRBV7-6 TGTGCCAGCAGCTCCCGGGGGACAGAGCACTACGAGCAGTACTTC CASSSRGTEHYEQYF
TRBJ2-7 NA NA TRBV2 TGTGCCAGCACCCCGACAGGAGAGCAGTACTTC CASTPTGEQYF
TRBJ2-1 NA NA TRBV11-2 TGTGCCAGCAGCTTAGGACAGTACAATGAGCAGTTCTTC CASSLGQYNEQFF
TRBJ2-1 many TRBD2 TRBV7-9 TGTGCCAGCAGCCATTTCGGACTAGCGGAGAACAATGAGCAGTTCTTC CASSHFGLAENNEQFF
TRBJ2-7 many NA TRBV6-5 TGTGCCAGCAGTTACCCCACGGGGAGTTTCTACGAGCAGTACTTC CASSYPTGSFYEQYF
TRBJ2-1 NA TRBD1 TRBV6-5 TGTGCCAGCAGTTCTACGGGGACAGGCAATTACAATGAGCAGTTCTTC CASSSTGTGNYNEQFF
TRBJ2-7 few TRBD2 TRBV19 TGTGCCAGTAGTATGACTAGCGGGATGTCCGTATCCTACGAGCAGTACTTC CASSMTSGMSVSYEQYF
TRBJ1-1 few NA TRBV5-1 TGCGCCAGCCGCCGGGACGTAGAAAACACTGAAGCTTTCTTT CASRRDVENTEAFF
TRBJ2-5 few NA TRBV11-2 TGTGCCAGCAGCTTAGCAGGGCTGTCAGAGACCCAGTACTTC CASSLAGLSETQYF
TRBJ1-1 few NA TRBV6-6 TGTGCCAGCAGTTACCCGACAGAGAGCAAAGGGTCTTTCTTT CASSYPTESKGSFF
TRBJ1-5 once NA TRBV7-8 TGTGCCAGCAGCTTAGGGCTGGCCGTAGGAACGGATAGCAATCAGCCCCAGCATTTT CASSLGLAVGTDSNQPQHF
TRBJ1-4 NA NA TRBV5-1 TGCGCCAGCAGCTCAGGGCTGACTAATGAAAAACTGTTTTTT CASSSGLTNEKLFF
TRBJ2-2 few NA TRBV19 TGTGCCAGTAGTATCAGGACACACACCGGGGAGCTGTTTTTT CASSIRTHTGELFF
TRBJ2-1 many NA TRBV5-4 TGTGCCAGCTGGTCCCTGGGGACTGCGAGTGAGCAGTTCTTC CASWSLGTASEQFF
TRBJ2-3 NA NA TRBV4-1 TGCGCCAGCAGCCAAGCTATCGGGCGGGGTACAGATACGCAGTATTTT CASSQAIGRGTDTQYF